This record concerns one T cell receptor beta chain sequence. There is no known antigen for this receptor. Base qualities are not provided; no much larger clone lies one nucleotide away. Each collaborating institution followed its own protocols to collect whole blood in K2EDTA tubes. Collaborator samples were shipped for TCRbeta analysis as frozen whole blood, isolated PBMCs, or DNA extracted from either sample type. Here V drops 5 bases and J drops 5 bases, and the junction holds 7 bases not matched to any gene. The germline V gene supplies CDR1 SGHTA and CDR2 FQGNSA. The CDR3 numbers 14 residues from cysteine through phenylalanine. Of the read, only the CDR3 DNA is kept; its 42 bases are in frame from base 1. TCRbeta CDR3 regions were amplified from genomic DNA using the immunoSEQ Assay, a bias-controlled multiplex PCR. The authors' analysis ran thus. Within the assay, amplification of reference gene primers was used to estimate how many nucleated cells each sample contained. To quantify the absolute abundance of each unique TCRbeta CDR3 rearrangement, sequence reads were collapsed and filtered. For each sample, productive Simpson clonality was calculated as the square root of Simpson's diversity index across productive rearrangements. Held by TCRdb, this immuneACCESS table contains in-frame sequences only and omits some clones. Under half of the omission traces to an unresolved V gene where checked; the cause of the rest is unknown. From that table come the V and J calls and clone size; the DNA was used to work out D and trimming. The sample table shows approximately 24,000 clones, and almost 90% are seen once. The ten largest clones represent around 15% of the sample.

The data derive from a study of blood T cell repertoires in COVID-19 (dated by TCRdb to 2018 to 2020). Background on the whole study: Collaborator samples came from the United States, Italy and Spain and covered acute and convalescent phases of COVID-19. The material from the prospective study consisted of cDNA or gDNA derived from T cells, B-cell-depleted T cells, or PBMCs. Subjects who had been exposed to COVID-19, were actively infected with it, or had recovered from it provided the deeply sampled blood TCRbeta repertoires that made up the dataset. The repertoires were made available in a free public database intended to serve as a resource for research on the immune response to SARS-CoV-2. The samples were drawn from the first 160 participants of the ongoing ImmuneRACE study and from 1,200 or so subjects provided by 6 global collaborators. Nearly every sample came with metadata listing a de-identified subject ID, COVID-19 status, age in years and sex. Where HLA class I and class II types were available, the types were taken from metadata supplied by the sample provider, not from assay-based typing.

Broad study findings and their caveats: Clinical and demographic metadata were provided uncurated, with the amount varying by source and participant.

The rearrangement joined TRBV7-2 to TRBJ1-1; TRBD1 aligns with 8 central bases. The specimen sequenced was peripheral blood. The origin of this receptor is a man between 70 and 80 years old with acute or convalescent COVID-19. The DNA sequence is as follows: TGTGCCAGCAGCCCCCGGACAGGGAGGACTGAAGCTTTCTTT. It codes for CASSPRTGRTEAFF.